The rows below give T cell receptor beta chains drawn from one sample of a study of shared clonotypes between healthy human individuals. Profiled with immunoSEQ multiplex PCR; TCRdb holds only in-frame clones, not every one. The repertoire consists of 2 million to 2.5 million clones, with over 90% occurring once and the leading ten covering about 0.37%. Sequencing used naive CD4+ T cells from PBMCs. The source is a young man in good health. Some clones in this sample may be carry-over from other donors' samples. Each CDR3 is given with its conserved first and last residue. Each record gives: D gene, J gene, V gene, clone size, CDR3 DNA, CDR3 protein. The D gene is left open where the match is weak. The size field is filled for only some rows; it gives once, few, many or a size class.

TRBD2,TRBJ2-1,TRBV11-1,once,TGTGCCAGCAGCTCCGGACTAGCGGTGGAGGGCGATGAGCAGTTCTTC,CASSSGLAVEGDEQFF
.,TRBJ2-7,TRBV6-6,.,TGTGCCAGCAGTTACGAGGGCAGATTATACGAGCAGTACTTC,CASSYEGRLYEQYF
.,TRBJ1-1,TRBV5-1,.,TGCGCCAGCAGCTTTCAGGGAATGAACACTGAAGCTTTCTTT,CASSFQGMNTEAFF
TRBD2,TRBJ2-2,TRBV25-1,.,TGTGCCAGCTCCAAAGGGGGGCGGGAGGTGAACACCGGGGAGCTGTTTTTT,CASSKGGREVNTGELFF
.,TRBJ1-4,TRBV30,.,TGTGCCTGGAGGGGGGCGTCGGAAAAACTGTTTTTT,CAWRGASEKLFF
.,TRBJ1-1,TRBV20-1,once,TGCAGTGCTCATGACAACGTCGAAGCTTTCTTT,CSAHDNVEAFF
.,TRBJ2-7,TRBV7-2,few,TGTGCCAGCAGCCCCGAAAGCGACTACGAGCAGTACTTC,CASSPESDYEQYF
TRBD2,TRBJ2-1,TRBV6-5,.,TGTGCCAGCAGATTACTAGCGGGAGGGGTCAATGAGCAGTTCTTC,CASRLLAGGVNEQFF
TRBD1,TRBJ2-2,TRBV9,.,TGTGCCAGCAGCGTAGCTGTCCTCTACTCTGGGACAGGGGAAAACACCGGGGAGCTGTTTTTT,CASSVAVLYSGTGENTGELFF
TRBD1,TRBJ2-7,TRBV29-1,.,TGCAGCGGGAAGTCACGAGACAGGGGGGGCGAGCAGTACTTC,CSGKSRDRGGEQYF
.,TRBJ2-5,TRBV30,.,TGTGCCGTAACGACCGGATCGGGGGGCGGCTCTAAGGGAGAGACCCAGTACTTC,CAVTTGSGGGSKGETQYF
.,TRBJ2-7,TRBV18,.,TGTGCCAGCTCACCCCAGGCGGAAAACGAGCAGTACTTC,CASSPQAENEQYF
TRBD2,TRBJ2-3,TRBV9,.,TGTGCCAGCAGCCTCTCAAGCGGGGGCGGCACAGATACGCAGTATTTT,CASSLSSGGGTDTQYF
TRBD2,TRBJ2-3,TRBV5-4,.,TGTGCCAGCAGCCCACGGACTAGCGGGAGGGCCAGAGATACGCAGTATTTT,CASSPRTSGRARDTQYF